This TCR beta chain was identified in a study of T cell responses to AZD1222 COVID-19 vaccine. Study conclusions and caveats: Donors in the cohort were predominantly white British and more often female, and clonal diversity was possibly underestimated.

The assay was immunoSEQ multiplex PCR, and TCRdb's table has in-frame clones only and misses some. This sample has approximately 110,000 clones, with about 90% found just once. Points on this clone: Its antigen is still unknown. The same CDR3 arises from other DNA sequences in this sample as well.

The sample consisted of peripheral blood, taken 28 days after the second AZD1222 dose. This clonotype was obtained from an adult who received the AZD1222 COVID-19 vaccine.

The CDR3 DNA is TGTGCCAGCAGTTTGGGGCGCACAGATACGCAGTATTTT. Translating it yields CASSLGRTDTQYF. The rearrangement links TRBV6-5 to TRBJ2-3; a possible D gene is TRBD1 (5 bases). Germline lookup yields CDR1 MNHEY and CDR2 SVGAGI. V shed 4 bases and J shed 1 base, with 6 bases lying between them. This CDR3 contains 13 residues.